One and the same sample provided the 25 T cell receptor beta chains below, sequenced in a study of regulatory T cells in long-lasting Graves disease. Library construction for TCR beta used iRepertoire HTBI primers and Arm-PCR of CDR3 regions. TCRdb called the multiplex PCR reads again in MiXCR, with one record for every CDR3 protein. The table lists roughly 250,000 distinct CDR3 sequences, 18% of them singletons. Indicated time point: newly diagnosed GD, antithyroid drugs for less than 3 months. Generation of the TCR library employed RNA extracted from PBMCs. The same data also went into a second study, on T cells in Graves' hyperthyroidism and ophthalmopathy.

The sample consisted of peripheral blood mononuclear cells (PBMCs), taken at new diagnosis, from a patient treated with antithyroid drugs. The source is a woman in her 30s with Graves disease.

This clonotype was seen many times. V and J are TRBV7-2 and TRBJ1-5; D unresolved. V lost 5 bases to trimming and J lost 0 bases, with 11 bases between them. The CDR3 runs 15 residues. Germline V CDR1 and CDR2: SGHTA, FQGNSA. The CDR3 DNA sequence: TGTGCCAGCAGCCCCCGGACGGGTAGCAATCAGCCCCAGCATTTT. Translating it yields CASSPRTGSNQPQHF.

This clonotype was detected only once. This likely stems from a read error, as it lies one base from a far larger clone. The chain is built from TRBV11-2 and TRBJ1-5, with a tentative D call TRBD1 (5 bases). Germline loops: CDR1 SGHAT, CDR2 FQNNGV. The CDR3 spans 15 residues. This CDR3 reads CASSLPGNSNRPQHF. The CDR3 region has the DNA TGTGCCAGCAGCTTACCAGGGAATAGCAATCGGCCCCAGCATTTT.

In its sample, this clonotype was seen many times. The rearrangement uses TRBV4-1 and TRBJ1-6, with 11 bases identical to TRBD1. The CDR3 covers 16 residues. V shed 2 bases and J 10 bases; nucleotides not matched to a gene: 7. Per germline, CDR1 MGHRA and CDR2 YSYEKL. This chain's CDR3 is CASSQPSGTGGSPLHF. CDR3 DNA sequence: TGCGCCAGCAGCCAACCGAGCGGGACAGGGGGATCACCCCTCCACTTT.

On this clonotype itself: It may be a read error: a sequence one base away is much more abundant. The chain has TRBV5-1 and TRBJ2-1, with D perhaps matching TRBD2 (6 bases). TRBJ2-7 matches the DNA end more closely, so the J call is doubtful. The CDR3 length is 13 residues. The germline gives CDR1 SGHRS, CDR2 YFSETQ. The CDR3 is CASNPSDYNEQYF. The CDR3 coding sequence is TGCGCCAGCAACCCTAGCGATTACAATGAGCAGTACTTC.

In this sample, this clonotype turned up a few times. A read error may be the cause here, since a much bigger clone is one base away. The chain combines TRBV20-1 with TRBJ2-1, with D perhaps TRBD1 (8 bases). The germline V gene encodes CDR1 DFQATT and CDR2 SNEGSKA (reference sequence). CDR3 size: 11 residues. The CDR3 protein is CSFSGGTGLSF. The CDR3 nucleotides read TGCAGTTTTTCCGGGGGGACAGGCCTGTCCTTC.

At least ten counts were recorded for this clonotype. The rearrangement uses TRBV29-1 and TRBJ1-4, with unresolved D. Trimming took off 3 bases at V and 8 bases at J, with 7 bases between the two ends. Germline lookup yields CDR1 SQVTM and CDR2 ANQGSEA. The CDR3 sequence is 11 residues long. The DNA of the CDR3 is TGCAGCGTTGACGGTGGGGAAAAACTGTTTTTT. The encoded protein is CSVDGGEKLFF.

There are many counts of this clonotype. This chain joins TRBV5-1 and TRBJ1-2, with D perhaps TRBD1 (5 bases). Germline-derived CDR1 and CDR2 are SGHRS and YFSETQ. The CDR3 is 13 amino acids. With 3 bases removed from V and 5 bases from J, the gap between germline ends came to 11 bases. The CDR3 protein is CASSSGLLYGYTF. As DNA, the CDR3 is TGCGCCAGCAGCTCGGGACTCCTTTATGGCTACACCTTC.

The chain recombines TRBV28 with TRBJ1-1, with D possibly TRBD1 on 5 matching bases. CDR1 and CDR2 (germline): MDHEN, SYDVKM. The CDR3 extends over 15 amino acids. Trimming shortened V by 6 bases and J by 0 bases, and 14 bases separated the two germline ends. CDR3 bases: TGTGCCAGCAGACCTCGGGGGTACGTGAACACTGAAGCTTTCTTT. Encoded protein: CASRPRGYVNTEAFF.

The V and J genes are TRBV12-3 or TRBV12-4 and TRBJ2-3; a weak D match, TRBD2 (5 bases). The V end was cut by 7 bases, the J end by 4 bases, with 33 bases between. The CDR3 contains 20 residues. DNA for the CDR3: TGTGCCAGCACCTCACGAGGGCACAAGATTTTGAGGTCGGGCGCAGATACGCAGTATTTT. This codes for CASTSRGHKILRSGADTQYF.

The table lists this clonotype with many counts. This chain uses TRBV11-2 with TRBJ2-7; D not resolved. The CDR3 runs to 13 residues. Trimming took off 5 bases at V and 1 base at J, with 9 bases between the two ends. Germline CDR1 and CDR2: SGHAT and FQNNGV. The CDR3 DNA reads as TGTGCCAGCAGCGCAGTGAGTTCCTACGAGCAGTACTTC. It yields the protein CASSAVSSYEQYF.

A note on this clonotype: Given a far larger clone just one base away, this is likely a sequencing read error. The chain has TRBV12-3 or TRBV12-4 and TRBJ2-3; 12 nucleotides line up with TRBD2. The last part of the DNA fits TRBJ2-5 better; the J call may be wrong. This CDR3 region has 15 residues. The CDR3 loop reads CASRSLAGGGVTQYF. CDR3 DNA sequence: TGTGCCAGCAGAAGTCTAGCGGGGGGGGGCGTGACCCAGTACTTC.

This clonotype came up many times. The chain recombines TRBV6-1 with TRBJ1-1, with TRBD1 as a possible D gene (5 bases). This CDR3 contains 13 residues. Germline CDR1 and CDR2: MNHNS and SASEGT. The germline V and J ends were trimmed by 10 bases and 3 bases, with 15 bases remaining between them. CDR3 protein: CATQGVLDTEAFF. For the CDR3, the DNA is TGTGCCACACAAGGGGTCCTGGACACTGAAGCTTTCTTT.

This clonotype has ten or more counts. This chain connects TRBV12-3 or TRBV12-4 to TRBJ2-2; D not resolved. The CDR3 has 15 residues. With 5 bases removed from V and 0 bases from J, the gap between germline ends came to 10 bases. This chain's CDR3 is CASSPGDTNTGELFF. CDR3 coding DNA: TGTGCCAGCAGTCCGGGTGATACGAACACCGGGGAGCTGTTTTTT.

Many counts were recorded for this clonotype. The chain has TRBV7-8 and TRBJ2-3; D call uncertain. The CDR3 contains 14 residues. Germline V CDR1 and CDR2: SGHVS, FQNEAQ. Trimming shortened V by 5 bases and J by 1 base, and 10 bases separated the two germline ends. CDR3 residues: CASSPRSGTDTQYF. The CDR3 DNA sequence: TGTGCCAGCAGCCCCAGGTCGGGCACAGATACGCAGTATTTT.

The sample holds many counts of this clonotype. This chain links TRBV7-3 with TRBJ2-1, with 8 bases aligning to TRBD2. The V gene end was trimmed by 2 bases and the J gene end by 9 bases; junction bases not matched to a gene: 9. Germline CDR1 reads SGHTA; CDR2 reads FQGTGA. CDR3 length equals 15 residues. The CDR3 loop is CASSLSGGPWGEQFF. The CDR3 region has the DNA TGTGCCAGCAGCTTATCGGGGGGGCCCTGGGGTGAGCAGTTCTTC.

The V gene is TRBV7-2, the J gene TRBJ1-5; tentatively, D is TRBD1 (6 bases). The germline V gene has CDR1 SGHTA and CDR2 FQGNSA. V shed 2 bases and J shed 13 bases, with 21 bases lying between them. The CDR3 runs to 15 residues. The CDR3 DNA sequence: TGTGCCAGCAGCTTACTAAGGGGGGGGGCATTGGTGCAGCATTTT. This codes for CASSLLRGGALVQHF.

This clonotype appeared many times. The rearrangement joins TRBV6-9 to TRBJ1-3; 8 positions agree with TRBD1. Germline-derived CDR1 and CDR2 are MNHGY and SVAAGI. The CDR3 has 16 amino acids. J gave up 3 bases and V 4 bases, and 8 bases lay outside the gene matches. The CDR3 reads CASSLHKTGVGNTIYF. Here the CDR3 DNA reads TGTGCCAGCAGTTTACATAAGACAGGGGTTGGAAACACCATATATTTT.

This clonotype showed up just a few times. This chain connects TRBV15 to TRBJ1-4; D might be TRBD1 (5 bases). The CDR3 has 17 residues. Germline V CDR1 and CDR2: LNHNV, YYDKDF (reference sequence). V was pared by 1 base and J by 7 bases, with 19 bases between. The CDR3 DNA reads TGTGCCACCAGCAGAGTTCCGGCGACAGCGTTTACTGAAAAACTGTTTTTT. Translating gives CATSRVPATAFTEKLFF. Full variable domain (rest looked up from reference TRBV15 and TRBJ1-4): DAMVIQNPRYQVTQFGKPVTLSCSQTLNHNVMYWYQQKSSQAPKLLFHYYDKDFNNEADTPDNFQSRRPNTSFCFLDIRSPGLGDTAMYLCATSRVPATAFTEKLFFGSGTQLSVL.

This clonotype was seen repeatedly, ten times or more. This sequence joins TRBV7-9 and TRBJ2-7; D gene ambiguous. Between the trimmed V and J ends, which lost 7 bases and 4 bases, there was a span of 11 bases. This CDR3 spans 12 amino acids. Germline CDR1 SEHNR, CDR2 FQNEAQ (reference sequence). The CDR3 spells CASTDPPYEQYF. In DNA, the CDR3 is TGTGCCAGCACTGACCCCCCTTACGAGCAGTACTTC. Complete variable domain (other parts from reference TRBV7-9 and TRBJ2-7): DTGVSQNPRHKITKRGQNVTFRCDPISEHNRLYWYRQTLGQGPEFLTYFQNEAQLEKSRLLSDRFSAERPKGSFSTLEIQRTEQGDSAMYLCASTDPPYEQYFGPGTRLTVT.

The table lists this clonotype with many counts. The chain recombines TRBV2 with TRBJ2-3; 8 nucleotides align to TRBD2. The CDR3 is 16 residues long. With 2 bases clipped from V and 0 bases from J, the junction kept 4 bases outside the gene matches. Germline values: CDR1 SNHLY, CDR2 FYNNEI. CDR3 protein: CASSEFPSGSTDTQYF. CDR3 DNA: TGTGCCAGCAGTGAATTTCCTAGCGGGAGCACAGATACGCAGTATTTT.

The chain recombines TRBV28 with TRBJ2-7, with 11 nucleotides matching TRBD2. Germline trimming cut 6 bases from V and 2 bases from J; bases unmatched to any gene: 6. The CDR3 spans 15 residues. Germline CDR1 is MDHEN and CDR2 is SYDVKM. The CDR3 DNA follows: TGTGCCAGCAGCCGTCCGGGACTAGCGGCCTACGAGCAGTACTTC. It specifies CASSRPGLAAYEQYF.

V gene TRBV20-1 combines with J gene TRBJ1-5, with 9 bases aligning to TRBD1. Per the germline V gene, CDR1 is DFQATT and CDR2 is SNEGSKA (reference sequence). Germline trimming cut 5 bases from V and 7 bases from J; bases unmatched to any gene: 6. This CDR3 region has 13 residues. The CDR3 sequence: CSADTGGDQPQHF. The CDR3 coding sequence is TGCAGTGCTGACACAGGGGGCGACCAGCCCCAGCATTTT.

On this clonotype itself: With a much larger clone just one base away, this may be a read error. This rearrangement joins TRBV6-9 to TRBJ1-3, with a weak D call TRBD1 (5 bases). The germline V gene has CDR1 MNHGY and CDR2 SVAAGI. CDR3 length: 17 residues. In DNA form, the CDR3 reads TGTGCCGGCAGTTACTCGAACGGGGGAAGCTCTGGAAACACCATATATTTT. This codes for CAGSYSNGGSSGNTIYF.

This clonotype was seen only a few times. A much larger clone lies one base from this, so it may be a read error. The chain links TRBV20-1 to TRBJ1-6; D ambiguous. Germline V gene sequence: CDR1 DFQATT, CDR2 SNEGSKA (reference sequence). The CDR3 loop spans 13 amino acids. The CDR3 region is CGADQRGPSPLHF. CDR3 DNA sequence: TGCGGTGCTGACCAGCGTGGACCTTCACCCCTCCACTTT.

Ten or more counts support this clonotype. The genes are TRBV6-2 or TRBV6-3 and TRBJ1-2; weak D call: TRBD1 (6 bases). Germline V lookup: CDR1 MNHEY, CDR2 SVGEGT. The CDR3 sequence is 13 residues long. V shed 5 bases and J shed 7 bases, with 14 bases lying between them. CDR3: CASSPWTDRGYTF. Here the CDR3 DNA reads TGTGCCAGCAGTCCCTGGACAGACCGTGGCTACACCTTC.